The 32 T cell receptor beta chains below come from one sample, sequenced in a study of blood T cells in healthy people across ages. A sample-barcoded 5' primer and a J-beta primer mix were used in a second PCR of about 6 to 11 cycles. From the 5' RACE reads, TCRdb called clonotypes with MiXCR, one entry per CDR3 protein. The table records 700,000 or so distinct CDR3 sequences, about 20% of them present only once. What was sequenced was blood. These TCRs come from a man in his 70s in good health.

This clonotype was seen a few times. The chain uses TRBV12-3 or TRBV12-4 and TRBJ2-7, with TRBD2 identical over 10 bases. TRBJ2-5 explains the end of the DNA better; the J call may be wrong. The CDR3 length is 17 residues. The chain's CDR3 is CASSFGLAGATQETQYF. DNA for the CDR3: TGTGCCAGCAGTTTTGGTCTAGCGGGGGCCACTCAAGAGACCCAGTACTTC.

A few counts support this clonotype. The chain has TRBV7-9 and TRBJ2-3; D unresolved. This CDR3 spans 13 amino acids. With 0 bases removed from V and 6 bases from J, the gap between germline ends came to 7 bases. Germline V CDR1 and CDR2: SEHNR, FQNEAQ (reference sequence). DNA for the CDR3: TGTGCCAGCAGCTTAGCGCCCCGCGATACGCAGTATTTT. Its translation is CASSLAPRDTQYF.

The sample holds many counts of this clonotype. V usage is TRBV7-9 and J usage is TRBJ2-7; D is possibly TRBD1 or TRBD2 (5 bases each). The CDR3 is 14 amino acids. Between the trimmed V and J ends, which lost 0 bases and 2 bases, there was a span of 8 bases. Germline-derived CDR1 and CDR2 are SEHNR and FQNEAQ (reference sequence). The CDR3: CASSLAGDPYEQYF. The CDR3 coding sequence is TGTGCCAGCAGCTTAGCTGGGGACCCCTACGAGCAGTACTTC.

The table lists this clonotype with a few counts. V is TRBV28 and J is TRBJ2-1; D may correspond to TRBD1 or TRBD2 (5 bases each). The CDR3 contains 14 residues. Germline CDR1 reads MDHEN; CDR2 reads SYDVKM. Trimming took off 3 bases at V and 7 bases at J, with 13 bases between the two ends. CDR3 loop: CASSLGPANNEQFF. For the CDR3, the DNA is TGTGCCAGCAGTTTGGGACCAGCGAATAATGAGCAGTTCTTC.

This clonotype was detected only a few times. The rearrangement joins TRBV6-2 or TRBV6-3 to TRBJ2-1; a weak D match, TRBD2 (5 bases). The V and J ends lost 6 bases and 8 bases respectively, with 20 bases between them. This CDR3 comprises 15 residues. Germline V gives CDR1 MNHEY, CDR2 SVGEGT. The CDR3 nucleotides read TGTGCCAGCAGGGGTGTTGGACTTCCCCGCGATGAGCAGTTCTTC. This sequence encodes CASRGVGLPRDEQFF.

The rearrangement uses TRBV5-1 and TRBJ2-2; no definite D call. With 2 bases removed from V and 4 bases from J, the gap between germline ends came to 9 bases. Germline V gene sequence: CDR1 SGHRS, CDR2 YFSETQ. The CDR3 runs to 14 residues. The DNA for the CDR3 is TGCGCCAGCAGCTTTATTTGCGGCACCGGGGAGCTGTTTTTT. Its protein product is CASSFICGTGELFF.

The chain couples TRBV5-1 to TRBJ1-2; D is ambiguous. The CDR3 totals 17 residues. Germline assignment: CDR1 SGHRS and CDR2 YFSETQ. Trimming shortened V by 4 bases and J by 4 bases, and 23 bases separated the two germline ends. CDR3 sequence (DNA): TGCGCCAGCAGCGTGGCGCGGGCAACGACGGACCCCTATGGCTACACCTTC. Translation: CASSVARATTDPYGYTF. Drawing the rest from reference TRBV5-1 and TRBJ1-2, the complete variable domain is KAGVTQTPRYLIKTRGQQVTLSCSPISGHRSVSWYQQTPGQGLQFLFEYFSETQRNKGNFPGRFSGRQFSNSRSEMNVSTLELGDSALYLCASSVARATTDPYGYTFGSGTRLTVV.

This clonotype was detected ten times or more. The CDR3 region has the DNA TGCGCCAGCAGCTTGGGACAGGGATTGGGGACAGATACGCAGTATTTT. Translated: CASSLGQGLGTDTQYF. This chain connects TRBV5-1 to TRBJ2-3, with TRBD1 matching over 7 bases. CDR3 length: 16 amino acids. CDR1 and CDR2 from the germline V gene are SGHRS and YFSETQ. Losses at the gene ends were 0 bases for V and 3 bases for J; bases not matched to a gene: 7.

In this sample, this clonotype turned up a few times. The V call is TRBV6-2 or TRBV6-3, the J call TRBJ2-3; 10 bases line up with TRBD2. The CDR3 consists of 15 residues. V dropped 6 bases and J dropped 2; count of bases not matched to a gene: 5. Germline CDR1 and CDR2: MNHEY and SVGEGT. CDR3 bases: TGTGCCAGCAGCTTGACTAGCGGGTTCACAGATACGCAGTATTTT. Translated: CASSLTSGFTDTQYF.

The chain carries TRBV5-1 and TRBJ2-1; D perhaps matches TRBD1 (6 bases). The CDR3 is 15 residues long. CDR1 and CDR2 (germline): SGHRS, YFSETQ. Trimming pared 4 bases from V and 2 bases from J, leaving 13 bases between. CDR3: CASSALGGTYNEQFF. In DNA form, the CDR3 reads TGCGCCAGCAGCGCTTTAGGGGGAACCTACAATGAGCAGTTCTTC.

The chain links TRBV18 to TRBJ2-7; D possibly matches TRBD1 or TRBD2 (5 bases each). The CDR3 consists of 17 residues. The V end was cut by 6 bases, the J end by 0 bases, with 21 bases between. Per the germline V gene, CDR1 is KGHSH and CDR2 is LQKENI. This CDR3 reads CASSRSRGATSSYEQYF. The CDR3 coding sequence is TGTGCCAGCTCGCGCTCTCGGGGCGCGACCAGCTCCTACGAGCAGTACTTC.

This clonotype was observed a single time. The chain joins TRBV12-3 or TRBV12-4 to TRBJ2-2; 9 bases line up with TRBD1. The CDR3 extends over 15 amino acids. V lost 5 bases and J lost 5; bases outside the gene matches: 6. The CDR3 sequence: CASSPDRGWTGELFF. Here the CDR3 DNA reads TGTGCCAGCAGTCCGGACAGGGGCTGGACCGGGGAGCTGTTTTTT.

The J gene is TRBJ2-2, the V gene TRBV4-2, with D possibly being TRBD2 (6 bases). The CDR3 loop spans 16 amino acids. Per germline, CDR1 LGHNA and CDR2 YNFKEQ. Deletions cut 0 bases from V and 5 bases from J, with 13 bases between. The CDR3 spells CASSQDRSGMTGELFF. DNA for the CDR3: TGTGCCAGCAGCCAAGATCGTAGCGGAATGACCGGGGAGCTGTTTTTT.

The chain uses TRBV19 and TRBJ1-1, with 11 positions matching TRBD1. Germline V gene data show CDR1 as LNHDA and CDR2 as SQIVND (reference sequence). This CDR3 region has 14 residues. J lost 4 bases, V lost 7 bases, and 5 bases had no gene match. The CDR3 loop is CASTIGTGGTEAFF. The CDR3 nucleotides are TGTGCCAGTACAATCGGGACAGGGGGCACTGAAGCTTTCTTT.

The chain joins TRBV29-1 to TRBJ2-2, with D unresolved. The V end lost 4 bases, the J end lost 4 bases, and 13 bases lay between the germline ends. The CDR3 is 14 residues long. Germline V lookup: CDR1 SQVTM, CDR2 ANQGSEA. CDR3 amino acids: CSVGQVGRTGELFF. The CDR3 DNA is TGCAGCGTTGGGCAGGTGGGCCGCACCGGGGAGCTGTTTTTT.

The V call is TRBV12-3 or TRBV12-4, the J call TRBJ1-6; D not certain. The CDR3 totals 13 residues. The ends were cut back, 8 bases at V and 1 base at J, with 6 bases in the middle. DNA for the CDR3: TGTGCCAGCTGTGGGTCCTATAATTCACCCCTCCACTTT. It is translated as CASCGSYNSPLHF.

The J gene is TRBJ1-1, the V gene TRBV3-1, with D unclear. With 0 bases removed from V and 0 bases from J, the gap between germline ends came to 8 bases. Germline CDR1 is LGHDT and CDR2 is YNNKEL (reference sequence). This CDR3 has 15 residues. The CDR3 is CASSQDTPVNTEAFF. CDR3 nucleotide sequence: TGTGCCAGCAGCCAAGATACCCCGGTGAACACTGAAGCTTTCTTT.

This clonotype came up once. CDR3 in DNA: TGTGCCAGCAGCCTTGGGACTAGCACGGAGACCCAGTACTTC. It codes for CASSLGTSTETQYF. The gene calls are TRBV9 and TRBJ2-1; 9 nucleotides line up with TRBD2. With the DNA end fitting TRBJ2-5 better, the J assignment may be wrong. Germline CDR1 SGDLS, CDR2 YYNGEE. CDR3 length: 14 residues.

The chain uses TRBV4-2 and TRBJ2-5; 8 bases match TRBD2. The ends lost 4 bases at V and 1 base at J; junction bases unmatched: 5. CDR3 size: 15 residues. Germline V gene lookup returns CDR1 LGHNA and CDR2 YNFKEQ. The CDR3 sequence is CASSPGTRGQETQYF. Here the CDR3 DNA reads TGTGCCAGCAGCCCAGGGACTAGAGGCCAAGAGACCCAGTACTTC.

This clonotype was counted only a few times. This chain uses TRBV15 with TRBJ2-7; no clear D gene. V was pared by 8 bases and J by 0 bases, with 11 bases between. This CDR3 is 13 amino acids long. CDR1 is LNHNV, CDR2 YYDKDF, per germline (reference sequence). The CDR3 DNA is TGTGCCACCGTTTACAGTAGCTCCTACGAGCAGTACGTC. This translates into CATVYSSSYEQYV.

This clonotype came up many times. The chain combines TRBV20-1 with TRBJ2-7; TRBD2 aligns across 7 bases. The CDR3 covers 12 residues. The V segment lost 6 bases and the J segment 4 bases; nucleotides outside the gene matches: 6. Germline loops: CDR1 DFQATT, CDR2 SNEGSKA (reference sequence). The CDR3 DNA follows: TGCAGTGCGTCGACTAGCTGGTACGAGCAGTACTTC. Translation: CSASTSWYEQYF.

This clonotype was counted a few times. In nucleotides, the CDR3 is TGTGCCAGCAGTTTAGGGGCTTCGGGTATCTACGAGCAGTACTTC. Translation: CASSLGASGIYEQYF. V gene TRBV12-3 or TRBV12-4 combines with J gene TRBJ2-7, with D uncertain. Trimming shortened V by 1 base and J by 3 bases, and 13 bases separated the two germline ends. The CDR3 totals 15 residues.

This clonotype was seen a handful of times. CDR3 amino acids: CSARDFGQVEQFF. As DNA, the CDR3 is TGCAGTGCTAGAGATTTTGGACAGGTTGAGCAGTTCTTC. The chain has TRBV20-1 and TRBJ2-5; 7 nucleotides align to TRBD1. The assigned J gene may be wrong: the sequence end matches TRBJ2-1 better. The CDR3 loop spans 13 amino acids. Germline CDR1 DFQATT, CDR2 SNEGSKA (reference sequence).

This clonotype was detected a few times. The chain is built from TRBV4-3 and TRBJ2-1; 9 positions agree with TRBD2. Germline CDR1 LGHNA, CDR2 YSLEER. V trimming: 1 base; J trimming: 7 bases; junction bases outside the gene matches: 5. CDR3 length: 15 residues. This chain's CDR3 is CASSQVSGSMNEQFF. The CDR3 DNA reads TGCGCCAGCAGCCAAGTTAGCGGGAGTATGAATGAGCAGTTCTTC.

This clonotype was found many times. The CDR3 region is CASSRGGGDTYEQYF. The CDR3 region has the DNA TGTGCCAGCAGTCGTGGGGGGGGCGATACCTACGAGCAGTACTTC. The chain uses TRBV4-2 and TRBJ2-7, with D perhaps matching TRBD2 (7 bases). Germline CDR1 reads LGHNA; CDR2 reads YNFKEQ. CDR3 length: 15 residues. Trimming left V 6 bases short and J 2 bases short, with 17 bases between.

The genes are TRBV20-1 and TRBJ1-3; no definite D call. Germline V gene sequence: CDR1 DFQATT, CDR2 SNEGSKA (reference sequence). The V end lost 5 bases, the J end lost 0 bases, and 8 bases lay between the germline ends. The CDR3 is 13 residues long. The CDR3 coding sequence is TGCAGTGCTCGACAATTCTCTGGAAACACCATATATTTT. Translated: CSARQFSGNTIYF.

The chain combines TRBV6-5 with TRBJ1-2, with 8 bases aligning to TRBD1. Germline CDR1 MNHEY, CDR2 SVGAGI. The trim removed 10 bases at V and 3 bases at J, leaving 4 bases unmatched. The CDR3 contains 12 residues. This CDR3 reads CATRGLHYGYTF. CDR3 DNA: TGTGCCACCAGGGGGCTTCACTATGGCTACACCTTC.

The CDR3 DNA follows: TGCGCCAGCAGCCAAGAGACAGGAATGAACACTGAAGCTTTCTTT. Its translation is CASSQETGMNTEAFF. The rearrangement joins TRBV5-1 to TRBJ1-1; D is possibly TRBD1 (6 bases). Germline V CDR1 and CDR2: SGHRS, YFSETQ. The CDR3 extends over 15 amino acids. The V end was cut by 4 bases, the J end by 0 bases, with 13 bases between.

Only a few counts were recorded for this clonotype. The V and J genes are TRBV20-1 and TRBJ1-5; 7 positions match TRBD1. Germline CDR1 and CDR2: DFQATT and SNEGSKA (reference sequence). The CDR3 consists of 15 residues. Trimming removed 2 bases from V and 3 bases from J; junction bases left unmatched: 7. The CDR3 nucleotides read TGCAGTGCTAGATCGTCAGGGGGGGCCAATCAGCCCCAGCATTTT. It yields the protein CSARSSGGANQPQHF.

This clonotype was picked up a small number of times. The rearrangement links TRBV5-1 to TRBJ1-1; 8 positions agree with TRBD1. Unmatched junction bases numbered 9, after V lost 1 base and J lost 4 bases. Germline assignment: CDR1 SGHRS and CDR2 YFSETQ. CDR3 length: 16 amino acids. CDR3 coding DNA: TGCGCCAGCAGCTTGTGGGCAGGGGGCGCGAGCACTGAAGCTTTCTTT. It is translated as CASSLWAGGASTEAFF. The variable domain in full, with the rest retrieved from reference TRBV5-1 and TRBJ1-1, is KAGVTQTPRYLIKTRGQQVTLSCSPISGHRSVSWYQQTPGQGLQFLFEYFSETQRNKGNFPGRFSGRQFSNSRSEMNVSTLELGDSALYLCASSLWAGGASTEAFFGQGTRLTVV.

This clonotype turned up a few times. The chain has TRBV18 and TRBJ2-2; 8 bases are a match to TRBD2. This CDR3 contains 15 residues. Trimming removed 1 base from V and 3 bases from J; junction bases left unmatched: 1. CDR1 is KGHSH and CDR2 is LQKENI in the germline V gene. CDR3 in DNA: TGTGCCAGCTCACCACAAGCGGGGGACACCGGGGAGCTGTTTTTT. It codes for CASSPQAGDTGELFF.

The chain recombines TRBV5-1 with TRBJ1-1; D perhaps matches TRBD1 (5 bases). The CDR3 is made up of 13 amino acids. Germline V CDR1 and CDR2: SGHRS, YFSETQ. V was shortened by 2 bases and J by 4 bases, with 9 bases between the two germline ends. Written as DNA, the CDR3 is TGCGCCAGCAGCTTCTCAGGGATCACTGAAGCTTTCTTT. Translation gives CASSFSGITEAFF.